These T cell receptor beta chains were read from a single sample in a study of shared clonotypes between healthy human individuals. The assay was immunoSEQ multiplex PCR, and TCRdb's table has in-frame clones only and misses some. This table holds about 1.1 million clones, approximately 75% found once. Sequencing was performed on memory CD4+ T cells from PBMCs. All receptors derive from a man aged 18 to 29 in good health. Some clones in this sample may be carry-over from other donors' samples. Both conserved end residues are part of each CDR3. Each record gives: CDR3 DNA, CDR3 protein, CDR3 length, V gene, J gene, clone size, D gene. The D gene is left open where the match is weak. Size is omitted from some rows. Given values are once, few, many or a class for expanded clones.

DNA: TGTGCCAGCAGTTACCTACAGGGGCGGGGCACAGATACGCAGTATTTT
CDR3: CASSYLQGRGTDTQYF
length: 16
V: TRBV6-6
J: TRBJ2-3
size: -
D: TRBD1

DNA: TGTGCCAGCAGTTCCTTGGGGGTCCAAGAGACCCAGTACTTC
CDR3: CASSSLGVQETQYF
length: 14
V: TRBV27
J: TRBJ2-5
size: -
D: -

DNA: TGTGCCACCAGCAGTGCCGGGACAATGGGCTCCTACGAGCAGTACTTC
CDR3: CATSSAGTMGSYEQYF
length: 16
V: TRBV15
J: TRBJ2-7
size: -
D: -

DNA: TGTGCCAGCAGCTTAGGTGTCTCCTACGAGCAGTACTTC
CDR3: CASSLGVSYEQYF
length: 13
V: TRBV7-2
J: TRBJ2-7
size: -
D: -

DNA: TGTGCCAGCAGTTTCCAGACCGAGACCCAGTACTTC
CDR3: CASSFQTETQYF
length: 12
V: TRBV28
J: TRBJ2-5
size: -
D: -

DNA: TGTGCCAGCGGGATCGGGGGGCTTGGCGGGGAGCTGTTTTTT
CDR3: CASGIGGLGGELFF
length: 14
V: TRBV6-1
J: TRBJ2-2
size: few
D: -

DNA: TGTGCCAGCAGCTCGGTTCGAGGGGACACCGGGGAGCTGTTTTTT
CDR3: CASSSVRGDTGELFF
length: 15
V: TRBV11-2
J: TRBJ2-2
size: -
D: -

DNA: TGTGCCAGCAGCTGGTCAGGGAGGAACACTGAAGCTTTCTTT
CDR3: CASSWSGRNTEAFF
length: 14
V: TRBV11-3
J: TRBJ1-1
size: -
D: -

DNA: TGTGCCAGCAGCTTAGATGGCCCCCTGGGAGAGCAGTTCTTC
CDR3: CASSLDGPLGEQFF
length: 14
V: TRBV7-8
J: TRBJ2-1
size: -
D: -

DNA: TGCGCCAGCAGCGAAGGGGTAGGCTACACCTTC
CDR3: CASSEGVGYTF
length: 11
V: TRBV5-1
J: TRBJ1-2
size: -
D: -

DNA: TGTGCCTGGGCTGACGGGAATCAGCCCCAGCATTTT
CDR3: CAWADGNQPQHF
length: 12
V: TRBV30
J: TRBJ1-5
size: -
D: -

DNA: TGTGCCAGCACCCCGGATGGGCGGCTGGTAGATACGCAGTATTTT
CDR3: CASTPDGRLVDTQYF
length: 15
V: TRBV13
J: TRBJ2-3
size: -
D: -

DNA: TGTGCCAGCAGTCCCCCCCGTTGGGAAGGAGGCTACACCTTC
CDR3: CASSPPRWEGGYTF
length: 14
V: TRBV28
J: TRBJ1-2
size: -
D: -

DNA: TGTGCCAGCAGCTTAGTCCCGGGGACAGTCTCCTACGAGCAGTACTTC
CDR3: CASSLVPGTVSYEQYF
length: 16
V: TRBV11-1
J: TRBJ2-7
size: once
D: TRBD1

DNA: TGTGCCAGCAGCTCCTCGGACAGAGCCTACGAGCAGTACTTC
CDR3: CASSSSDRAYEQYF
length: 14
V: TRBV11-2
J: TRBJ2-7
size: -
D: -

DNA: TGCGCCAGCAGCTTTGTTGGGAGAGAGACCCAGTACTTC
CDR3: CASSFVGRETQYF
length: 13
V: TRBV5-1
J: TRBJ2-5
size: many
D: -

DNA: TGTGCCAGCAGCCACGACCGGGAGATGTACGAGCAGTACTTC
CDR3: CASSHDREMYEQYF
length: 14
V: TRBV9
J: TRBJ2-7
size: -
D: -

DNA: TGTGCCAGCAGCCGCCAGACAGGGGGAGCCTACGAGCAGTACTTC
CDR3: CASSRQTGGAYEQYF
length: 15
V: TRBV11-2
J: TRBJ2-7
size: few
D: TRBD1

DNA: TGCGCCAGCAGCCAAGAGACTAGCGGGGCATACAATGAGCAGTTCTTC
CDR3: CASSQETSGAYNEQFF
length: 16
V: TRBV4-3
J: TRBJ2-1
size: -
D: TRBD2

DNA: TGCGCCAGCAGCCCGTTCCTCCTAGCGGGAGGGGACAATGAGCAGTTCTTC
CDR3: CASSPFLLAGGDNEQFF
length: 17
V: TRBV4-3
J: TRBJ2-1
size: -
D: TRBD2

DNA: TGTGCCAGCAGCTTACTAGGGTCGAACACTGAAGCTTTCTTT
CDR3: CASSLLGSNTEAFF
length: 14
V: TRBV7-2
J: TRBJ1-1
size: many
D: -

DNA: TGTGCCATCAGTGATCTAGCGGATGACACAGATACGCAGTATTTT
CDR3: CAISDLADDTDTQYF
length: 15
V: TRBV10-3
J: TRBJ2-3
size: -
D: TRBD2

DNA: TGTGCCAGCAGCTCGGGTGGGACACGAGCCTACGAGCAGTACTTC
CDR3: CASSSGGTRAYEQYF
length: 15
V: TRBV5-4
J: TRBJ2-7
size: -
D: -

DNA: TGTGCCAGCAGTTCCCCATCAGGCGGGTACTCTGGAAACACCATATATTTT
CDR3: CASSSPSGGYSGNTIYF
length: 17
V: TRBV28
J: TRBJ1-3
size: once
D: -

DNA: TGTGCCAGCAGCCCCCAACAGGCCTACAATGAGCAGTTCTTC
CDR3: CASSPQQAYNEQFF
length: 14
V: TRBV11-1
J: TRBJ2-1
size: -
D: -

DNA: TGTGCCAGCAGTGACAGGGACACCGGGGAGCTGTTTTTT
CDR3: CASSDRDTGELFF
length: 13
V: TRBV25-1
J: TRBJ2-2
size: -
D: -

DNA: TGTGCCGCCGGGGGAGGGTCAGAGTCTGAAGCTTTCTTT
CDR3: CAAGGGSESEAFF
length: 13
V: TRBV7-2
J: TRBJ1-1
size: few
D: -

DNA: TGTGCCAGCAGCCCCGGACGGACCTCCTACGAGCAGTACTTC
CDR3: CASSPGRTSYEQYF
length: 14
V: TRBV7-8
J: TRBJ2-7
size: -
D: -

DNA: TGTGCCTGGGGTTTGCGCCCCGGCTATGGCTACACCTTC
CDR3: CAWGLRPGYGYTF
length: 13
V: TRBV30
J: TRBJ1-2
size: -
D: -

DNA: TGTGCCAGCAGCCAACTGGGGTCCTCCTACGAGCAGTACTTC
CDR3: CASSQLGSSYEQYF
length: 14
V: TRBV4-2
J: TRBJ2-7
size: many
D: -

DNA: TGCGCCAGCAGCCAAGATCAAGGGACTAGTATATTTGGTACGCAGTATTTT
CDR3: CASSQDQGTSIFGTQYF
length: 17
V: TRBV4-3
J: TRBJ2-3
size: -
D: TRBD2

DNA: TGTGCCAGCAGCTCCACGCGGTGGGACACTGAAGCTTTCTTT
CDR3: CASSSTRWDTEAFF
length: 14
V: TRBV7-2
J: TRBJ1-1
size: -
D: -

DNA: TGTGCCAGCAGCTTGTTTCGAACTAGCGGGAGTTCAGAGACCCAGTACTTC
CDR3: CASSLFRTSGSSETQYF
length: 17
V: TRBV11-2
J: TRBJ2-5
size: -
D: TRBD2

DNA: TGCAGCGTTGATCTGCCAGGCTATGGCTACACCTTC
CDR3: CSVDLPGYGYTF
length: 12
V: TRBV29-1
J: TRBJ1-2
size: once
D: -

DNA: TGTGCCAGCAGCTTAGGCCTAGCCGGGGAGACCCAGTACTTC
CDR3: CASSLGLAGETQYF
length: 14
V: TRBV7-7
J: TRBJ2-5
size: -
D: -

DNA: TGTGCCAGCAGTTTGCAGACCACTGAAGCTTTCTTT
CDR3: CASSLQTTEAFF
length: 12
V: TRBV28
J: TRBJ1-1
size: -
D: -

DNA: TGTGCCAGTAGGCCCCTTTGGACCCAGTACTTC
CDR3: CASRPLWTQYF
length: 11
V: TRBV19
J: TRBJ2-5
size: -
D: -

DNA: TGTGCCAGCAGTCACCGATCGGGACTAGCGGATTTCTACGAGCAGTACTTC
CDR3: CASSHRSGLADFYEQYF
length: 17
V: TRBV27
J: TRBJ2-7
size: -
D: TRBD2

DNA: TGTGCCAGCAGCTTACAGAGCGGGGCATACAATGAGCAGTTCTTC
CDR3: CASSLQSGAYNEQFF
length: 15
V: TRBV7-2
J: TRBJ2-1
size: -
D: TRBD2

DNA: TGTGCCAGCAGTGAAGGACTGCTGGCCGAGCAGTACTTC
CDR3: CASSEGLLAEQYF
length: 13
V: TRBV6-1
J: TRBJ2-7
size: -
D: -

DNA: TGTGCCAGCAGCCCCAGCGGGAGGGGGTCCTACGAGCAGTACTTC
CDR3: CASSPSGRGSYEQYF
length: 15
V: TRBV5-5
J: TRBJ2-7
size: few
D: TRBD2

DNA: TGTGCCAGCAGCTTAATGAGCGGGCAGGGGGTAGCTAACTATGGCTACACCTTC
CDR3: CASSLMSGQGVANYGYTF
length: 18
V: TRBV7-9
J: TRBJ1-2
size: -
D: TRBD1

DNA: TGTGCCTGGAGTGCGGGACTAGCCCTCAATGAGCAGTTCTTC
CDR3: CAWSAGLALNEQFF
length: 14
V: TRBV30
J: TRBJ2-1
size: -
D: TRBD2

DNA: TGTGCCAGTAGCCTTCATCAGGGGCTTGGAAACACCATATATTTT
CDR3: CASSLHQGLGNTIYF
length: 15
V: TRBV19
J: TRBJ1-3
size: -
D: -

DNA: TGTGCCAGCAGTGATAACCAGGGTGGGGATCAGCCCCAGCATTTT
CDR3: CASSDNQGGDQPQHF
length: 15
V: TRBV2
J: TRBJ1-5
size: -
D: -

DNA: TGTGCCAGCAGTTCCAGCGAGTACAATGAGCAGTTCTTC
CDR3: CASSSSEYNEQFF
length: 13
V: TRBV2
J: TRBJ2-1
size: once
D: -

DNA: TGTGCCAGCAGTTTATCGGCTTTAGCGGGAGGGCGAGAGACCCAGTACTTC
CDR3: CASSLSALAGGRETQYF
length: 17
V: TRBV27
J: TRBJ2-5
size: -
D: TRBD2

DNA: TGTGCCAGCAGCCCCAATGTAGTCTCCTACAATGAGCAGTTCTTC
CDR3: CASSPNVVSYNEQFF
length: 15
V: TRBV7-9
J: TRBJ2-1
size: -
D: -

DNA: TGCGCCAGCAGCTTGACGGGAGGGTCAGATACGCAGTATTTT
CDR3: CASSLTGGSDTQYF
length: 14
V: TRBV5-1
J: TRBJ2-3
size: -
D: TRBD2

DNA: TGTGCCAGTCACAAGATCGGGACGGTGAACACTGAAGCTTTCTTT
CDR3: CASHKIGTVNTEAFF
length: 15
V: TRBV27
J: TRBJ1-1
size: -
D: -

DNA: TGCGCCAGCAGCCTGACAGGGGTGGGATTAGGAACTAATGAAAAACTGTTTTTT
CDR3: CASSLTGVGLGTNEKLFF
length: 18
V: TRBV5-1
J: TRBJ1-4
size: -
D: TRBD1

DNA: TGTGCCAGCAGCCGGCGCAGGACTAGCGGGAGTTACGAGCAGTACTTC
CDR3: CASSRRRTSGSYEQYF
length: 16
V: TRBV14
J: TRBJ2-7
size: -
D: TRBD2

DNA: TGTGCCAGCAGTGGGGTACTCTGGTTTGAGGGGCAGTTCTTC
CDR3: CASSGVLWFEGQFF
length: 14
V: TRBV6-1
J: TRBJ2-1
size: once
D: -

DNA: TGCGCCAGCAGCCCGAGTGACAAACTACGGGCCTACGAGCAGTACTTC
CDR3: CASSPSDKLRAYEQYF
length: 16
V: TRBV4-1
J: TRBJ2-7
size: once
D: -

DNA: TGTGCCAGTAGTATAGGGAGCGGGAGAGCCTACGAGCAGTACTTC
CDR3: CASSIGSGRAYEQYF
length: 15
V: TRBV19
J: TRBJ2-7
size: -
D: TRBD2

DNA: TGTGCCAGCAGACCATTAGGGACAGGGGGTGTTACTGGAAACACCATATATTTT
CDR3: CASRPLGTGGVTGNTIYF
length: 18
V: TRBV6-4
J: TRBJ1-3
size: many
D: TRBD1

DNA: TGTGCCAGCAGCTCCAGCGGGACTCTCACAGATACGCAGTATTTT
CDR3: CASSSSGTLTDTQYF
length: 15
V: TRBV5-5
J: TRBJ2-3
size: -
D: TRBD2

DNA: TGTGCCAGCATCCCAGGGACTAGCGGGAGAAACATTCAGTACTTC
CDR3: CASIPGTSGRNIQYF
length: 15
V: TRBV2
J: TRBJ2-4
size: -
D: TRBD2

DNA: TGCAGCGTGGGACAGGGGGGAGGTCAGCCCCAGCATTTT
CDR3: CSVGQGGGQPQHF
length: 13
V: TRBV29-1
J: TRBJ1-5
size: -
D: TRBD1

DNA: TGTGCCAGCTCACAGGGACCCTTCGATGAAAAGCCCCAGCATTTT
CDR3: CASSQGPFDEKPQHF
length: 15
V: TRBV18
J: TRBJ1-5
size: -
D: -